The rows below give T cell receptor beta chains drawn from one sample of a study of control samples from healthy donors and cancer patients. Assay: immunoSEQ multiplex PCR; the TCRdb copy retains only in-frame clones and omits some. The data show 150,000 to 200,000 clones, 80% to 90% seen once. Sequenced: blood. The receptors come from a man aged 18 to 29 in good health. The CDR3 runs from the conserved cysteine through the conserved F or W. The D gene is left open where the match is weak. Clone sizes are given selectively: once, few, many, or a class where the clone is expanded.

v_call	d_call	clone_size	j_call	cdr3_nt	cdr3_aa
TRBV9	NA	NA	TRBJ2-3	TGTGCCAGCAGCGTCCGTTATACAGATACGCAGTATTTT	CASSVRYTDTQYF
TRBV4-3	NA	NA	TRBJ2-1	TGCGCCAGCAGCCAATGGAGCCCCGAAAGAGGGGACTACAATGAGCAGTTCTTC	CASSQWSPERGDYNEQFF
TRBV6-5	NA	NA	TRBJ2-2	TGTGCCAGCAGCCCCCCCAGAGACACCGGGGAGCTGTTTTTT	CASSPPRDTGELFF
TRBV18	NA	NA	TRBJ2-4	TGTGCCAGCTCACCAGGCGAGGGCCAGGGCATTCAGTACTTC	CASSPGEGQGIQYF
TRBV11-2	NA	NA	TRBJ1-2	TGTGCCAGCAGCTTAGATTCGTGGGGTGAAGGCTACACCTTC	CASSLDSWGEGYTF
TRBV9	NA	few	TRBJ2-1	TGTGCCAGCAGCGTAGATCTCCCGGGGAGACACAATGAGCAGTTCTTC	CASSVDLPGRHNEQFF
TRBV5-1	NA	NA	TRBJ2-2	TGCGCCAGCAGCTTGGACTTGGAGGGGCCCACCGGGGAGCTGTTTTTT	CASSLDLEGPTGELFF
TRBV7-7	TRBD1	NA	TRBJ1-2	TGTGCCAGCAGCTTAGCCAGAGGGTGGACAGGGCGAGGCTACACCTTC	CASSLARGWTGRGYTF
TRBV27	NA	NA	TRBJ1-1	TGTGCCAGCAACAGCCAGGGTGAAGCTTTCTTT	CASNSQGEAFF
TRBV18	TRBD1	NA	TRBJ2-3	TGTGCCAGCGAAGGACAGGGGGCCAGCACAGATACGCAGTATTTT	CASEGQGASTDTQYF
TRBV3-1/TRBV3-2	NA	NA	TRBJ2-5	TGTGCCAGCAGCCGCGGGCGAATCTTCGGGATTAAAGAGACCCAGTACTTC	CASSRGRIFGIKETQYF
TRBV19	NA	NA	TRBJ2-1	TGTGCCAGTAGTAGTTCCCTCTCCTACAATGAGCAGTTCTTC	CASSSSLSYNEQFF
TRBV10-3	NA	NA	TRBJ1-2	TGTGCCATCAGTGAAAGGACCAATTATGGCTACACCTTC	CAISERTNYGYTF
TRBV20-1	NA	NA	TRBJ1-1	TGCAGTGCATGGGACCGCTCCGGGGCTTTCTTT	CSAWDRSGAFF
TRBV19	TRBD1	once	TRBJ1-1	TGTGCCAGTAGTGAAATGGACAGGGGCGGCACTGAAGCTTTCTTT	CASSEMDRGGTEAFF
TRBV6-5	TRBD2	NA	TRBJ2-7	TGTGCCAGCAGTTACCAAACTAGCGGGGGTTACGAGCAGTACTTC	CASSYQTSGGYEQYF
TRBV23-1	NA	NA	TRBJ2-2	TGCGCCAGCAGTCCTACCGATTCGCAACCCGCAACCGGGGAGCTGTTTTTT	CASSPTDSQPATGELFF
TRBV4-3	TRBD1	NA	TRBJ1-1	TGCGCCAGCAGCCACCTCGGACAGGGGCTTAACAATGGCCCGGACACTGAAGCTTTCTTT	CASSHLGQGLNNGPDTEAFF
TRBV11-2	TRBD2	NA	TRBJ2-5	TGTGCCAGCAGCCCCTACGTGGCGGGGGGGGAGACCCAGTACTTC	CASSPYVAGGETQYF
TRBV9	NA	NA	TRBJ2-3	TGTGCCAGCAGCGTAGATACGGGAGCTAGCACAGATACGCAGTATTTT	CASSVDTGASTDTQYF
TRBV7-2	NA	NA	TRBJ1-1	TGTGCCAGCAGCTTACGTGCAGGACGGGCTTTCTTT	CASSLRAGRAFF
TRBV7-2	NA	once	TRBJ2-7	TGTGCCAGCAGCTTAACACAGTCAACCTACGAGCAGTACTTC	CASSLTQSTYEQYF
TRBV3-1/TRBV3-2	NA	NA	TRBJ2-5	TGTGCCAGCAGCCAAGATTACAGGGCCGAGGTAAGGCAAGAGACCCAGTACTTC	CASSQDYRAEVRQETQYF
TRBV30	NA	NA	TRBJ1-2	TGTGCCTGGAGGGCGGGCTTCGGCTACACCTTC	CAWRAGFGYTF
TRBV30	NA	NA	TRBJ2-2	TGTGCCTGGGGACGGGATCCTCAAATTAACACCGGGGAGCTGTTTTTT	CAWGRDPQINTGELFF
TRBV11-2	NA	NA	TRBJ2-7	TGTGCCAGCAGTGGGGGCATAGCGGCCACCTACGAGCAGTACTTC	CASSGGIAATYEQYF
TRBV9	TRBD1	NA	TRBJ2-7	TGTGCCAGCAGCGCCACCGGGACAGCCCGCTACGAGCAGTACTTC	CASSATGTARYEQYF
TRBV29-1	TRBD1	NA	TRBJ2-7	TGCAGCGTGAGGGGACAGTACGTCTACGAGCAGTACTTC	CSVRGQYVYEQYF
TRBV5-5	NA	NA	TRBJ1-4	TGTGCCAGCAGCTTGGAGGGGCCGAATGAAAAACTGTTTTTT	CASSLEGPNEKLFF
TRBV5-1	NA	NA	TRBJ2-1	TGCGCCAGCAGCTTGCGACCAGTTTGGCGTTCGTTCTTC	CASSLRPVWRSFF
TRBV28	NA	NA	TRBJ2-7	TGTGCCAGCAGACTAGGACGGGACTCCTACGAGCAGTACTTC	CASRLGRDSYEQYF
TRBV12-5	NA	NA	TRBJ2-3	TGTGCTAGTGCCGGGGGACAGGATACGCAGTATTTT	CASAGGQDTQYF
TRBV3-1/TRBV3-2	TRBD2	NA	TRBJ2-2	TGTGCCAGCAGCCCGGGACTAGCGGGGTGGACCGGGGAGCTGTTTTTT	CASSPGLAGWTGELFF
TRBV15	TRBD2	NA	TRBJ2-7	TGTGCCACCAGCCCGACTAGCGGGGGGACCTACGAGCAGTACTTC	CATSPTSGGTYEQYF
TRBV5-1	NA	NA	TRBJ2-3	TGCGCCAGCAGCCCCCGGGTTACAGATACGCAGTATTTT	CASSPRVTDTQYF
TRBV10-2	TRBD2	once	TRBJ2-5	TGCGCCAGCAGTGAGTCCCGACCGGGGGGAGAGACCCAGTACTTC	CASSESRPGGETQYF
TRBV6-5	TRBD1	once	TRBJ2-7	TGTGCCAGCAGTTACTCCGGGACAGGTTCCTACGAGCAGTACTTC	CASSYSGTGSYEQYF
TRBV6-2/TRBV6-3	NA	once	TRBJ2-7	TGTGCCAGCAGTTACTATCTCTACGAGCAGTACTTC	CASSYYLYEQYF
TRBV11-2	NA	once	TRBJ2-3	TGTGCCAGCAGCTTAGTTGGGGGTCACACAGATACGCAGTATTTT	CASSLVGGHTDTQYF
TRBV5-8	NA	NA	TRBJ1-6	TGTGCCAGCAGCTTGGGAACTATCTATAATTCACCCCTCCACTTT	CASSLGTIYNSPLHF
TRBV19	NA	few	TRBJ2-7	TGTGCCAGTAGTATAGCTGACGGGCCCTACGAGCAGTACTTC	CASSIADGPYEQYF
TRBV7-2	NA	NA	TRBJ1-2	TGTGCCAGCAGCTTAGACGGGAACTATGGCTACACCTTC	CASSLDGNYGYTF
TRBV5-6	NA	few	TRBJ1-2	TGTGCCAGCAACAGGCGCGGGGGTAACTATGGCTACACCTTC	CASNRRGGNYGYTF
TRBV6-2/TRBV6-3	TRBD2	once	TRBJ2-5	TGTGCCAGCAGTTTTACTAGCGGGGGAAGAGAGACCCAGTACTTC	CASSFTSGGRETQYF
TRBV7-2	TRBD1	NA	TRBJ2-2	TGTGCCAGCAGCTACCCCGGACAGGGGAGGGCCGGGGAGCTGTTTTTT	CASSYPGQGRAGELFF
TRBV19	TRBD1	NA	TRBJ1-1	TGTGCCAGTAGTACGACAGGGGGTAGTACTGAAGCTTTCTTT	CASSTTGGSTEAFF
TRBV2	TRBD2	once	TRBJ2-5	TGTGCCAGCAGTATAGCGGGGGAGGAATGGGGGACCCAGTACTTC	CASSIAGEEWGTQYF
TRBV25-1	NA	NA	TRBJ1-5	TGTGCCAGCAGCAAGGAGAATCAGCCCCAGCATTTT	CASSKENQPQHF
TRBV6-2/TRBV6-3	NA	NA	TRBJ1-1	TGTGCCAGCAGTCCCCGGCTTCGGGGAGCTTTCTTT	CASSPRLRGAFF
TRBV28	NA	NA	TRBJ2-2	TGTGCCAGCAGTTCTCTCAGGACCCCGGGCCGGGGCACCGGGGAGCTGTTTTTT	CASSSLRTPGRGTGELFF
TRBV19	NA	NA	TRBJ2-6	TGTGCCAGTAGTATGGGCAGGGAGCCTGGGGCCAACGTCCTGACTTTC	CASSMGREPGANVLTF
TRBV9	TRBD1	NA	TRBJ1-2	TGTGCCAGCAGCCCACAGGGGGCCGTATATGGCTACACCTTC	CASSPQGAVYGYTF